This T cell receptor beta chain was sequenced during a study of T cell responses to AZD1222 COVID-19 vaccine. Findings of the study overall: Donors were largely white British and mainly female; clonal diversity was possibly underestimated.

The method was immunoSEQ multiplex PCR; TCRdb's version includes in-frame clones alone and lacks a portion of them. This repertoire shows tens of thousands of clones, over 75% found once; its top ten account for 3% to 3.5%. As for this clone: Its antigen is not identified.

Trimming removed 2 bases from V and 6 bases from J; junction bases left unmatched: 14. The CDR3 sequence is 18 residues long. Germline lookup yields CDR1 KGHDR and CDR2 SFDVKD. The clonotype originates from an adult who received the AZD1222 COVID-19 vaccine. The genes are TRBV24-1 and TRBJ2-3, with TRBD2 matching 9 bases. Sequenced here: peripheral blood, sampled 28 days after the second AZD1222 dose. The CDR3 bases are TGTGCCACCAGTGATTGGCCTGGGCCTAGCGGGACTAGGGATACGCAGTATTTT. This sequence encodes CATSDWPGPSGTRDTQYF.